The 5 T cell receptor beta chains given below trace back to one sample, sequenced in a study of Graves' ophthalmopathy and Graves' hyperthyroidism. For repertoire sequencing, the TCR beta CDR3 regions were amplified from RNA transcripts. RT-PCR was first run with HTBI primers, then multiplex PCR in a second round. TCRdb recomputed calls from the multiplex PCR reads with MiXCR, one row per CDR3 protein. The table includes 200,000 to 300,000 distinct CDR3 sequences, around 50% detected once. Sequenced input: peripheral blood. These receptors were collected from an adult man with Graves' ophthalmopathy.

V is TRBV6-5 and J is TRBJ1-2, with 7 bases identical to TRBD1. The CDR3 is 14 residues long. Losses at the gene ends were 7 bases for V and 8 bases for J; bases not matched to a gene: 13. Germline lookup yields CDR1 MNHEY and CDR2 SVGAGI. DNA for the CDR3: TGTGCCAGCATCCTAAACAGACAGGGCGGAGGCTACACCTTC. Its translation: CASILNRQGGGYTF.

In its sample, this clonotype was seen a few times. V usage is TRBV7-9 and J usage is TRBJ1-1; no reliable D call. Between the trimmed V and J ends, which lost 1 base and 7 bases, there was a span of 10 bases. CDR1 is SEHNR and CDR2 is FQNEAQ in the germline V gene (reference sequence). CDR3 length equals 13 residues. Written as DNA, the CDR3 is TGTGCCAGCAGCTTAGGACCCGGCGATGAAGCTTTCTTT. Protein: CASSLGPGDEAFF.

The CDR3 is CASSEPNTGELFF. Here the CDR3 DNA reads TGTGCCAGCAGTGAACCCAACACCGGGGAGCTGTTTTTT. The chain is built from TRBV6-4 and TRBJ2-2, with unresolved D. Germline V lookup: CDR1 MRHNA, CDR2 SNTAGT. This CDR3 has 13 amino acids. Deletions cut 3 bases from V and 2 bases from J, with 4 bases between.

The rearrangement joins TRBV5-8 to TRBJ2-7, with a weak D call TRBD2 (6 bases). This CDR3 has 15 amino acids. Per germline, CDR1 SGHTS and CDR2 YDEGEE. Deletions cut 2 bases from V and 0 bases from J, with 12 bases between. For the CDR3, the DNA is TGTGCCAGCAGCTTCGGAGGAGGGAGCTCCTACGAGCAGTACTTC. The encoded protein is CASSFGGGSSYEQYF.

The genes are TRBV12-3 or TRBV12-4 and TRBJ2-5; D possibly uses TRBD1 or TRBD2 (5 bases each). V was shortened by 7 bases and J by 5 bases, with 14 bases between the two germline ends. The CDR3 sequence is 13 residues long. The DNA for the CDR3 is TGTGCCAGCACTGGCCGGGACCGGGAGACCCAGTACTTC. Encoded protein: CASTGRDRETQYF.